A few counts support the clone carrying this T cell receptor (beta chain). The CDR3 covers 13 residues. Trimming shortened V by 5 bases and J by 3 bases, and 10 bases separated the two germline ends. The data originate from a study of T-cell memory formation after mild COVID-19. The 5'RACE method, run with constant-segment primers, produced TCR alpha and TCR beta cDNA libraries (carrying sample barcodes and UMIs). TCRdb re-called the 5' RACE reads through MiXCR, storing one row per CDR3 protein. The table lists under 450,000 distinct CDR3 sequences, roughly 20% of them singletons. Sample: PBMCs or a T cell subset sorted from them (not recorded which). This sequence was found in a man aged 18 to 30 who had mild COVID-19 (a few samples of this study predate the infection). Cell type and time point are not known. The rearrangement links TRBV12-3 or TRBV12-4 to TRBJ1-2; maybe TRBD1 (6 bases). CDR3 bases: TGTGCCAGCAGTCATAGACAGGACTATGGCTACACCTTC. Its protein is CASSHRQDYGYTF.